This TCR beta chain comes out of a study of blood T cell repertoires in COVID-19. Study in general: Acute-phase and convalescent COVID-19 samples originated in the United States, Italy and Spain. T cells, B-cell-depleted T cells, or PBMCs supplied cDNA or gDNA.

Germline lookup yields CDR1 KGHSH and CDR2 LQKENI. The V gene end was trimmed by 3 bases and the J gene end by 0 bases; junction bases not matched to a gene: 2. The CDR3 has 16 residues. Authors' processing steps: The authors estimated nucleated cell counts from reference gene primer amplification. Repertoires were generated with immunoSEQ multiplex PCR, while TCRdb's copy carries only in-frame clones and drops some. The DNA gave D and trimming, while V, J and clone size come from that table. This table has 200,000 to 250,000 clones, roughly 79% appearing once. This sequence originates from a woman aged 80 or over with acute or convalescent COVID-19. J is TRBJ1-4 and V is TRBV18; 9 positions agree with TRBD1. The sequenced material came from peripheral blood. CDR3 DNA sequence: TGTGCCAGCTCACCGACAGGGGGAACAACTAATGAAAAACTGTTTTTT. Translated: CASSPTGGTTNEKLFF.